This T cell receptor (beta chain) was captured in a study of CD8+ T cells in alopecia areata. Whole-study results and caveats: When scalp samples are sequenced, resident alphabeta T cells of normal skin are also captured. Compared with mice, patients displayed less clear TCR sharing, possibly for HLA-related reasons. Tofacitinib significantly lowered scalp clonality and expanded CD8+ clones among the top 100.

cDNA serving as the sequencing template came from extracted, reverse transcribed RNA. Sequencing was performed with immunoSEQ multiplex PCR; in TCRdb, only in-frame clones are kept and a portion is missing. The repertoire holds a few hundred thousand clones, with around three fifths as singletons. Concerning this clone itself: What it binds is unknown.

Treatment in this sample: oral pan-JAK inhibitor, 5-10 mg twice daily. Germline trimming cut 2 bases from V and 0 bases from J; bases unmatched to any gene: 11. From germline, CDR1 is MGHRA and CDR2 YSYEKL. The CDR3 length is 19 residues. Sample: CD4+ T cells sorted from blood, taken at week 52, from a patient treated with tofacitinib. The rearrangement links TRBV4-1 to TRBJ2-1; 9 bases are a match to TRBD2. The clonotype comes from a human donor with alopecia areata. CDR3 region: CASSQRALHSGSSYNEQFF. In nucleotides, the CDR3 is TGCGCCAGCAGCCAAAGAGCCTTACATAGCGGGAGCTCCTACAATGAGCAGTTCTTC.